This TCR beta chain is drawn from a study of blood T cell repertoires in COVID-19. Study details: PBMCs, B-cell-depleted T cells, or T cells provided the cDNA or gDNA that made up the material.

The authors' processing: Amplification of reference gene primers was used by the study to estimate nucleated cell counts. Only in-frame clones appear in the TCRdb table, and some are missing; sequencing was by immunoSEQ multiplex PCR. V, J and clone size are taken as reported in that table, and D and trimming were inferred from the DNA itself. The sample holds 300,000 to 350,000 clones; approximately 86% are singletons and the top ten take roughly 2.1%. The sequenced sample was peripheral blood. The clonotype originates from a man younger than 35 with active or convalescent COVID-19.

Here the CDR3 DNA reads TGCAGTGCTAGTAGCCCGACAGGGGACGATATGCAGCCCCAGCATTTT. It translates to CSASSPTGDDMQPQHF. The rearrangement joins TRBV20-1 to TRBJ1-5, with 8 bases matching TRBD1. V shed 3 bases, J shed 7 bases, and the junction held 14 bases outside the gene matches. Germline V CDR1 and CDR2: DFQATT, SNEGSKA (reference sequence). The CDR3 has 16 amino acids.